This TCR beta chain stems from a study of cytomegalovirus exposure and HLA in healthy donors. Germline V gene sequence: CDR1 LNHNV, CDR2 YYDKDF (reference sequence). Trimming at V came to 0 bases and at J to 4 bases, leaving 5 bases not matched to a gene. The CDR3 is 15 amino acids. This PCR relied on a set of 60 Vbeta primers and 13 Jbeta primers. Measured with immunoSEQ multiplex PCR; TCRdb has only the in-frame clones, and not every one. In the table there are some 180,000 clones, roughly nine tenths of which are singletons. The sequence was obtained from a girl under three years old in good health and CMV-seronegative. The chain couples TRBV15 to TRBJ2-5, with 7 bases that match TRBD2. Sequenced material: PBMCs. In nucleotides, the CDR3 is TGTGCCACCAGCAGAGATGGTCTAGCGGTAGAGACCCAGTACTTC. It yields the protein CATSRDGLAVETQYF. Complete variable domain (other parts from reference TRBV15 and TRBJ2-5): DAMVIQNPRYQVTQFGKPVTLSCSQTLNHNVMYWYQQKSSQAPKLLFHYYDKDFNNEADTPDNFQSRRPNTSFCFLDIRSPGLGDTAMYLCATSRDGLAVETQYFGPGTRLLVL.